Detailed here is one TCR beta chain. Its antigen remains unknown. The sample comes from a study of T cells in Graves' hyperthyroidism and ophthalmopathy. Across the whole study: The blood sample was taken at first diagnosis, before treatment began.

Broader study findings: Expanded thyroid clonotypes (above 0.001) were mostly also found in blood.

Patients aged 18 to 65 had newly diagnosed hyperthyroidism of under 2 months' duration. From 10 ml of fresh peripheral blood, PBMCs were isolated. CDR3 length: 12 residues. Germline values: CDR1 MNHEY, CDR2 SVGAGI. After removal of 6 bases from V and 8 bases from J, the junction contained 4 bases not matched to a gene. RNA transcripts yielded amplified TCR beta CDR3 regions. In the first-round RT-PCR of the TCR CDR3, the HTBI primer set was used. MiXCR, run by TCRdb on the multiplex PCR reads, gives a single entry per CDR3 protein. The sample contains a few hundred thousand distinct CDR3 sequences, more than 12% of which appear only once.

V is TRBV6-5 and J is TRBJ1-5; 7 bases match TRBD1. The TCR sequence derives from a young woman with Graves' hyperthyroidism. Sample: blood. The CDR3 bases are TGTGCCAGCAGGGCAGGGGGAGAGCCCCAGCATTTT. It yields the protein CASRAGGEPQHF.